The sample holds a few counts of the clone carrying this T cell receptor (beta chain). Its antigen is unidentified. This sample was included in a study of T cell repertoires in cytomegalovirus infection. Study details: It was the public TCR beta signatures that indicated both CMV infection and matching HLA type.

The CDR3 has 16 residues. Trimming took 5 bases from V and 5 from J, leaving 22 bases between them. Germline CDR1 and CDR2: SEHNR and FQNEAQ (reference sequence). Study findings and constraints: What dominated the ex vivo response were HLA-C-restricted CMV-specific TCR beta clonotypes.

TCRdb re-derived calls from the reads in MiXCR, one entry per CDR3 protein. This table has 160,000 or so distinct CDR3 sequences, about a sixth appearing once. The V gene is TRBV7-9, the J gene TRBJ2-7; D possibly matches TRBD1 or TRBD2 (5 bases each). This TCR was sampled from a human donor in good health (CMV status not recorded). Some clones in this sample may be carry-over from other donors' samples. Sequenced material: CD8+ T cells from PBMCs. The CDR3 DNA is TGTGCCAGCAGCAGTTCAGAGGGACGACGCCGGGACGAGCAGTACTTC. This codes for CASSSSEGRRRDEQYF.